This entry features one TCR beta chain sequence. This sample is part of a study of T-cell reconstitution after alpha-beta-depleted transplantation in children. Germline-derived CDR1 and CDR2 are SGHKS and YYEKEE (reference sequence). The CDR3 runs to 16 residues. With V trimmed by 4 bases and J by 5 bases, 11 bases remained unmatched. Construction of the TCRbeta library involved unique molecular identifiers. TCRdb used MiXCR to reprocess the PCR reads, holding one entry per CDR3 protein. The sample lists some 500,000 distinct CDR3 sequences; around 17% were seen once. The gene calls are TRBV5-5 and TRBJ1-4, with 7 bases that match TRBD1. Here the sequenced sample was PBMCs from the stem cell graft donor, taken from the stem cell graft. This receptor was obtained from a human donor who donated a stem cell graft to a child with acute lymphoblastic leukemia. CDR3 in amino acids: CASSRDRGTANEKLFF. In nucleotides, the CDR3 is TGTGCCAGCAGCCGGGATCGCGGGACAGCGAATGAAAAACTGTTTTTT.